Listed below are T cell receptor beta chains from one sample, sequenced in a study of vaccination and CD4 T cells after COVID-19. TCRdb re-called the PCR reads through MiXCR, storing one row per CDR3 protein. Of more than 9,000 distinct CDR3 sequences listed, around a third are singletons. No antigens are known for them. Sequenced input: CD4+ T cells from blood, cultured in vitro. The source of these receptors is a human donor who had recovered from COVID-19. Both conserved end residues are part of each CDR3. The D gene is left open where the match is weak. Not all rows give a size; the values are once, few, many and, for expanded clones, a class.

>.|.|19|TRBV4-3|TRBJ2-7
TGCGCCAGCAGCCACTCGCTGGCCCCGGGACCGCAAAGCTCCTACGAGCAGTACTTC
CASSHSLAPGPQSSYEQYF
>.|.|13|TRBV7-7|TRBJ2-5
TGTGCTAGCAGCTTAGGGCCTGGGGAGACCCAGTACTTC
CASSLGPGETQYF
>.|TRBD1|16|TRBV7-9|TRBJ1-1
TGTGCCAGCGAGGCCTCCGGGACAGGGGCCAACACTGAAGCTTTCTTT
CASEASGTGANTEAFF
>once|TRBD1|14|TRBV29-1|TRBJ1-1
TGCAGCGTTGCCCCGGGACAGGGGACGGCTGAAGCTTTCTTT
CSVAPGQGTAEAFF
>.|.|11|TRBV20-1|TRBJ2-3
TGCAGTGCTACCACCACAGATACGCAGTATTTT
CSATTTDTQYF
>.|.|14|TRBV19|TRBJ2-7
TGTGCCACCTCACAAGTAGGGGTTTCCTACGAGCAGTACTTC
CATSQVGVSYEQYF
>.|.|13|TRBV2|TRBJ1-2
TGTGCCAGCAGTGCCGGGAGGGGCGGAGGCTGCACCTTC
CASSAGRGGGCTF
>.|.|13|TRBV7-2|TRBJ1-1
TGTGCCAGCAGCTTAGCTTCTTACACTGAAGCTTTCTTT
CASSLASYTEAFF
>.|.|13|TRBV19|TRBJ1-6
TGTGCCAGTAGGGAACAGGCTCTATCACCCCTCCACTTT
CASREQALSPLHF
>few|.|17|TRBV20-1|TRBJ1-2
TGCAGTGCTAGAGCGGGAAGGGGCCAAGATTACAACTATGGCTACACCTTC
CSARAGRGQDYNYGYTF
>.|TRBD2|18|TRBV4-2|TRBJ2-2
TGTGCCAGCAGCCAAGGGACTAGGGACCTGAGGGACACCGGGGAGCTGTTTTTT
CASSQGTRDLRDTGELFF
>few|.|15|TRBV11-1|TRBJ2-3
TGTGCCAGCAGCCCCTGGGGGAGGGGGCCAGATACGCAGTATTTT
CASSPWGRGPDTQYF
>.|TRBD2|16|TRBV7-8|TRBJ2-3
TGTGCCAGCAGCTTAGACGGCGGGGGGGCGAGAGATACGCAGTATTTT
CASSLDGGGARDTQYF
>.|.|16|TRBV6-1|TRBJ2-1
TGTGCCAGCAGTGACACGACTAGTCGGAGGTACAATGAGCAGTTCTTC
CASSDTTSRRYNEQFF
>.|.|15|TRBV6-1|TRBJ1-5
TGTGCCAGCGGTGCAGAGCGGGGTCCAAATCAGCCCCAGCATTTT
CASGAERGPNQPQHF
>few|.|13|TRBV7-2|TRBJ2-5
TGTGCCAGCAGCGCGTTCAGCGGTGAGACCCAGTACTTC
CASSAFSGETQYF
>few|.|13|TRBV7-3|TRBJ2-3
TGTGCCAGCAGCTTCACACGCACAGATACGCAGTATTTT
CASSFTRTDTQYF
>once|.|14|TRBV20-1|TRBJ2-7
TGCAGTGGAAACCAGGGAAAACCCTCCTACGAGCAGTACTTC
CSGNQGKPSYEQYF